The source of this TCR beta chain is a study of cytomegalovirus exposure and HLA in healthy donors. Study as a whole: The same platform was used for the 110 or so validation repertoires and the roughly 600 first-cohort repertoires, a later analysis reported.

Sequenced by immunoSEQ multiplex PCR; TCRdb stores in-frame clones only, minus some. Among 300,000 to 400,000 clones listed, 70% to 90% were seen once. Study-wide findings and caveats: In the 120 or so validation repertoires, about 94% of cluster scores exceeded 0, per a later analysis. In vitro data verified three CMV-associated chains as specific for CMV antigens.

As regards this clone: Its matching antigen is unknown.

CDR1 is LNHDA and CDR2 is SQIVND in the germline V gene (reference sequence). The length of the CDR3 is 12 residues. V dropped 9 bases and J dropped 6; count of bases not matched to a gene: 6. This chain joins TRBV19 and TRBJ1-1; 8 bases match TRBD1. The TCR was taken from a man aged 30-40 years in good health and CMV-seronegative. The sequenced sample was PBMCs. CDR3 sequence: CASRGRSPEAFF. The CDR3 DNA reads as TGTGCCAGCAGGGGGCGAAGTCCTGAAGCTTTCTTT.